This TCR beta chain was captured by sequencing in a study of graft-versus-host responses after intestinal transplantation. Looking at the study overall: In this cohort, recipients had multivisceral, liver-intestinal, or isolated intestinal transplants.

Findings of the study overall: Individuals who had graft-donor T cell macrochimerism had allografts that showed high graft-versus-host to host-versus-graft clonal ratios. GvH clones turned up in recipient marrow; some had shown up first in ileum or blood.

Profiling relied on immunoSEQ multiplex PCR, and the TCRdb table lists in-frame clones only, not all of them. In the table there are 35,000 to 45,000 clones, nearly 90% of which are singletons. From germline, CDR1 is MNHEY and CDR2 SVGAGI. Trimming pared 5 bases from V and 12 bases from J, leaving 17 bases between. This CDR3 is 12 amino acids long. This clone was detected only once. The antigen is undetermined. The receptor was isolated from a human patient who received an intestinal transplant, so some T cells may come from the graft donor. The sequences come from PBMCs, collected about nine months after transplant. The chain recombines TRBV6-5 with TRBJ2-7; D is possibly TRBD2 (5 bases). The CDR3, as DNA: TGTGCCAGCAGTGAAGACCTGGTGAGGGTGTACTTC. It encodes CASSEDLVRVYF.